This TCR beta chain was obtained from a study of metastatic and nonmetastatic thyroid tumors. About the study: Repertoire data that came from the blood and tumor or nodule tissue of malignant and benign thyroid patients were compared.

There are many counts of this clone. There were no patients who had received any treatment before thyroid surgery. TCRdb called clones again from the PCR reads with MiXCR. The data contain 43,000 or so clones, about 16% of them singletons. This receptor was identified in a female donor with papillary thyroid cancer or a benign thyroid nodule (not recorded which). Some clones in this sample may be carry-over from other donors' samples. The sequenced sample was blood.

The CDR3 here is CSARDSGRGISYEQYF. Written as DNA, the CDR3 is TGCAGTGCTAGAGATTCTGGCCGCGGAATCTCCTACGAGCAGTACTTC. The chain combines TRBV20-1 with TRBJ2-7; D is unresolved. V was pared by 0 bases and J by 0 bases, with 15 bases between. CDR3 size: 16 residues. The germline V gene encodes CDR1 DFQATT and CDR2 SNEGSKA (reference sequence).